The 18 T cell receptor beta chains below all came from one sample that was sequenced in a study of blood T cell repertoires in COVID-19. Profiled with immunoSEQ multiplex PCR; TCRdb holds only in-frame clones, not every one. The sample shows 270,000 or so clones, approximately 82% of them seen only once. Material for sequencing was peripheral blood. The receptors were gathered from a young woman with acute or convalescent COVID-19.

The chain has TRBV10-1 and TRBJ1-6; TRBD1 might be the D (5 bases). The CDR3 runs to 14 residues. CDR1 is WNHNN, CDR2 SYGVQD, per germline (reference sequence). Trimming took off 6 bases at V and 0 bases at J, with 6 bases between the two ends. The CDR3 DNA reads as TGCGCCAGCAGCGGGGGCTCCTATAATTCACCCCTCCACTTT. It specifies CASSGGSYNSPLHF.

The chain has TRBV5-1 and TRBJ1-6, with 8 bases lining up with TRBD1. In germline, CDR1 is SGHRS, CDR2 YFSETQ. V was pared by 0 bases and J by 11 bases, with 10 bases of the junction left unmatched. This CDR3 is 16 amino acids long. The CDR3 region is CASSLERQGPNPPLHF. The CDR3 region has the DNA TGCGCCAGCAGCTTGGAACGACAGGGGCCCAACCCACCCCTCCACTTT.

The chain links TRBV28 to TRBJ1-1; 9 bases are shared with TRBD1. Germline assignment: CDR1 MDHEN and CDR2 SYDVKM. The CDR3 has 17 amino acids. The V and J ends lost 4 bases and 1 base, in that order; junction bases with no gene match: 10. The CDR3 region is CASSSTGGADWNTEAFF. In DNA form, the CDR3 reads TGTGCCAGCAGTTCCACAGGGGGCGCGGATTGGAACACTGAAGCTTTCTTT. Based on the CDR3 plus reference TRBV28 and TRBJ1-1, the full variable domain is DVKVTQSSRYLVKRTGEKVFLECVQDMDHENMFWYRQDPGLGLRLIYFSYDVKMKEKGDIPEGYSVSREKKERFSLILESASTNQTSMYLCASSSTGGADWNTEAFFGQGTRLTVV.

This chain uses TRBV5-1 with TRBJ2-5; TRBD2 matches at 15 bases. The J segment lost 5 bases and the V segment lost 0 bases, leaving 5 bases of the junction unmatched. Germline V lookup: CDR1 SGHRS, CDR2 YFSETQ. The CDR3 totals 17 residues. The CDR3 DNA sequence: TGCGCCAGCAGCTTGGCCTCTGGGACTAGCGGGAGGGAGACCCAGTACTTC. This sequence encodes CASSLASGTSGRETQYF.

The rearrangement joins TRBV28 to TRBJ1-6; D is unclear. Germline V CDR1 and CDR2: MDHEN, SYDVKM. V lost 5 bases and J lost 0, with 14 bases in between. The CDR3 has 17 amino acids. As DNA, the CDR3 is TGTGCCAGCAGTAAAGACGACACGAGCTCCTATAATTCACCCCTCCACTTT. It specifies CASSKDDTSSYNSPLHF.

The V gene is TRBV5-6, the J gene TRBJ2-7; the match to TRBD1 covers 7 bases. This CDR3 comprises 16 residues. Germline V lookup: CDR1 SGHDT, CDR2 YYEEEE. The V and J ends lost 1 base and 2 bases, in that order; junction bases with no gene match: 9. The CDR3, as DNA: TGTGCCAGCAGCTTGTGGGTAGTGACAGGGACCTACGAGCAGTACTTC. The encoded protein is CASSLWVVTGTYEQYF. The full variable domain, its missing parts supplied by reference TRBV5-6 and TRBJ2-7, is DAGVTQSPTHLIKTRGQQVTLRCSPKSGHDTVSWYQQALGQGPQFIFQYYEEEERQRGNFPDRFSGHQFPNYSSELNVNALLLGDSALYLCASSLWVVTGTYEQYFGPGTRLTVT.

The chain is built from TRBV18 and TRBJ2-3, with D perhaps matching TRBD2 (5 bases). Germline V gives CDR1 KGHSH, CDR2 LQKENI. CDR3 length: 16 residues. Trimming took 0 bases from V and 2 from J, leaving 12 bases between them. CDR3 residues: CASSPPRSGPTDTQYF. In nucleotides, the CDR3 is TGTGCCAGCTCACCACCGAGGAGCGGACCCACAGATACGCAGTATTTT.

The chain employs TRBV18 and TRBJ2-7; D may be TRBD2 (5 bases). Germline V gene lookup returns CDR1 KGHSH and CDR2 LQKENI. V was clipped by 2 bases and J by 5 bases, with 10 bases between them. The length of the CDR3 is 13 residues. The CDR3 DNA reads TGTGCCAGCTCACCAAGCGAGGGTGACGAGCAGTACTTC. Its protein product is CASSPSEGDEQYF.

The CDR3 protein is CASSKVAGGDYEQYF. DNA for the CDR3: TGTGCCAGCAGCAAAGTGGCGGGAGGGGACTACGAGCAGTACTTC. V usage is TRBV21-1 and J usage is TRBJ2-7; the D call in the table, TRBD2, was not verified against the DNA. TRBV21-1 is listed as a pseudogene. This CDR3 contains 15 residues.

The genes are TRBV6-4 and TRBJ1-3, with D unclear. The CDR3 has 13 residues. The V end lost 10 bases, the J end lost 2 bases, and 12 bases lay between the germline ends. The germline CDR1 and CDR2 sequences are MRHNA and SNTAGT. CDR3 region: CAISPGAGNTIYF. The CDR3, as DNA: TGTGCCATCTCACCGGGAGCTGGAAACACCATATATTTT.

This sequence joins TRBV5-1 and TRBJ2-7; 13 bases match TRBD2. This CDR3 comprises 16 residues. CDR1 SGHRS and CDR2 YFSETQ come from the germline V gene. V dropped 3 bases and J dropped 6; count of bases not matched to a gene: 9. As DNA, the CDR3 is TGCGCCAGCAGCTACCACGGACTAGCGGGAGAAGGCGAGCAGTACTTC. Translating it yields CASSYHGLAGEGEQYF.

The chain employs TRBV19 and TRBJ2-3; a weak D match, TRBD2 (6 bases). Trimming removed 3 bases from V and 0 bases from J, with 13 bases in between. The CDR3 is 16 amino acids. The germline V gene encodes CDR1 LNHDA and CDR2 SQIVND (reference sequence). CDR3 nucleotide sequence: TGTGCCAGTAGTATGTACCCTAGCGCTAGCACAGATACGCAGTATTTT. Amino acids: CASSMYPSASTDTQYF.

The chain recombines TRBV9 with TRBJ2-3; TRBD2 matches at 12 bases. The germline gives CDR1 SGDLS, CDR2 YYNGEE. Unmatched junction bases numbered 1, after V lost 0 bases and J lost 2 bases. The CDR3 consists of 16 residues. CDR3 loop: CASSVGLAGDTDTQYF. CDR3 sequence (DNA): TGTGCCAGCAGCGTAGGACTAGCGGGAGACACAGATACGCAGTATTTT.

The chain recombines TRBV9 with TRBJ2-3; TRBD1 aligns across 7 bases. The germline V gene has CDR1 SGDLS and CDR2 YYNGEE. The CDR3 sequence is 14 residues long. V lost 5 bases and J lost 6; bases outside the gene matches: 9. The CDR3 region has the DNA TGTGCCAGCAGGAAAACAGGGGAAACGGATACGCAGTATTTT. Amino acid sequence: CASRKTGETDTQYF.

V usage is TRBV19 and J usage is TRBJ1-4; 9 bases line up with TRBD1. The germline V gene has CDR1 LNHDA and CDR2 SQIVND (reference sequence). The CDR3 extends over 16 amino acids. The J segment lost 5 bases and the V segment lost 5 bases, leaving 9 bases of the junction unmatched. CDR3 bases: TGTGCCAGTAGTTCTGGGACAGGGTCGGGAAATGAAAAACTGTTTTTT. Protein product: CASSSGTGSGNEKLFF.

The genes are TRBV24-1 and TRBJ1-2, with TRBD1 matching over 9 bases. CDR3 length equals 15 residues. Germline V gene lookup returns CDR1 KGHDR and CDR2 SFDVKD. The V gene end was trimmed by 6 bases and the J gene end by 4 bases; junction bases not matched to a gene: 8. The CDR3 sequence is CATSPGTGYGYGYTF. As DNA, the CDR3 is TGTGCCACCAGTCCTGGGACAGGGTACGGCTATGGCTACACCTTC.

V is TRBV6-2 or TRBV6-3 and J is TRBJ2-4; 10 positions agree with TRBD2. This CDR3 comprises 19 residues. Losses at the gene ends were 2 bases for V and 1 base for J; bases not matched to a gene: 11. Germline-derived CDR1 and CDR2 are MNHEY and SVGEGT. CDR3 bases: TGTGCCAGCAGTTACGGACCTAGCGGGAGAGAATCGGCCAAAAACATTCAGTACTTC. Its translation is CASSYGPSGRESAKNIQYF.

This clone was seen a handful of times. The genes are TRBV25-1 and TRBJ2-4; 9 bases line up with TRBD1. The CDR3 spans 15 residues. Germline CDR1 and CDR2: MGHDK and SYGVNS. After removal of 2 bases from V and 8 bases from J, the junction contained 7 bases not matched to a gene. The CDR3 spells CASSEKQGAEDIQYF. The CDR3 region has the DNA TGTGCCAGCAGTGAAAAACAGGGGGCCGAGGACATTCAGTACTTC.